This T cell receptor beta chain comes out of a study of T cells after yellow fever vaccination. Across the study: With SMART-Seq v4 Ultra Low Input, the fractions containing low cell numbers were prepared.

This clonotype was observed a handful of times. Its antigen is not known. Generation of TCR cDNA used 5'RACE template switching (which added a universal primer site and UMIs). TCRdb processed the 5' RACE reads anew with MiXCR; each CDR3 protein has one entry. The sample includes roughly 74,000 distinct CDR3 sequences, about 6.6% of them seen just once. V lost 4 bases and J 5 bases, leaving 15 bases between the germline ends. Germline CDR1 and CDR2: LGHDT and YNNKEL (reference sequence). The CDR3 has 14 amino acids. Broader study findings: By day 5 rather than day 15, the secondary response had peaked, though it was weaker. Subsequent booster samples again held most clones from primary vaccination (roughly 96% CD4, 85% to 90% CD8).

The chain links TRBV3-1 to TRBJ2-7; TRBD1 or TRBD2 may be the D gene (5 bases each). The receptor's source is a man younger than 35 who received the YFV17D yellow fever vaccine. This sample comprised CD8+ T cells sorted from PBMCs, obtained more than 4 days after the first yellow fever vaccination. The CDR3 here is CASSPFTLGDEQYF. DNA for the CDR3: TGTGCCAGCAGCCCCTTCACTCTGGGGGACGAGCAGTACTTC.